This T cell receptor beta chain appears in the sequencing data of a study of T cells in Graves' hyperthyroidism and ophthalmopathy. Study-level points and caveats: Clonotypes that were expanded in thyroid above 0.001 mostly appeared in blood too.

RNA transcripts were the template for amplifying TCR beta CDR3 regions. TCR CDR3 regions were first amplified by RT-PCR with HTBI primers. TCRdb processed the multiplex PCR reads anew with MiXCR; each CDR3 protein has one entry. The sample records a few hundred thousand distinct CDR3 sequences, under 25% being singletons. Patients aged 18 to 65 with hyperthyroidism were newly diagnosed, with duration under 2 months. Exclusion criteria comprised uncontrolled infection, other autoimmune disease, pregnancy or lactation. Using more than 7.5 ml of fresh peripheral blood, PBMCs were prepared. Concerning this clonotype: Its specificity is unknown.

The CDR3 contains 16 residues. The junction had 10 bases not matched to a gene; V was cut back by 5 bases and J by 1 base. Germline CDR1 reads PRHDT; CDR2 reads FYEKMQ (reference sequence). The chain carries TRBV13 and TRBJ2-7; 8 nucleotides agree with TRBD2. Material for sequencing was blood. This clonotype was sampled from a man aged 18-30 years with Graves' hyperthyroidism. The CDR3 sequence: CASSTNGGEGSYEQYF. The CDR3 DNA is TGTGCCAGCAGCACAAACGGGGGGGAAGGTTCCTACGAGCAGTACTTC.